This is a list of T cell receptor beta chains from one sample in a study of human T cells and chemical hapten exposure. TCRdb analysed the RACE reads with MiXCR anew, one entry per CDR3 protein. Among under 450,000 distinct CDR3 sequences listed, about 4.4% were seen once. The sample here was whole blood, taken in connection with sensitization to the hapten diphenylcyclopropenone (DPC). Every receptor here comes from a woman aged 50 to 60 with alopecia areata. Some clones in this sample may be carry-over from other donors' samples. Both conserved end residues are part of each CDR3. D genes are given only for firm matches. Clone size appears in some rows only: once, few, many, or a class for an expanded clone.

j_call v_call clone_size d_call cdr3_aa cdr3_nt
TRBJ2-7 TRBV29-1 many - CSVEGRDTYEQYF TGCAGCGTTGAGGGCCGGGATACCTACGAGCAGTACTTC
TRBJ1-2 TRBV28 many TRBD1 CASRGQPNYGYTF TGTGCCAGCAGGGGACAGCCTAACTATGGCTACACCTTC
TRBJ2-7 TRBV28 many TRBD2 CASSTPSGLASEQYF TGTGCCAGCAGTACTCCGTCCGGACTAGCAAGCGAGCAGTACTTC
TRBJ2-3 TRBV18 few - CASFPGQGSTDTQYF TGTGCCAGCTTCCCGGGGCAGGGAAGCACAGATACGCAGTATTTT
TRBJ1-1 TRBV27 few - CASRVGLNTEAFF TGTGCCAGCAGAGTAGGTCTGAACACTGAAGCTTTCTTT
TRBJ2-7 TRBV4-2 - TRBD2 CASSQDTPDGLAASYEQYF TGTGCCAGCAGCCAAGATACCCCGGATGGACTAGCGGCCTCCTACGAGCAGTACTTC
TRBJ1-1 TRBV28 - TRBD1 CASSPGGTGAGTEAFF TGTGCCAGCAGTCCAGGGGGGACAGGGGCTGGTACTGAAGCTTTCTTT
TRBJ2-5 TRBV29-1 many - CSVEDQASVKTQYF TGCAGCGTTGAAGATCAAGCTAGCGTGAAGACCCAGTACTTC
TRBJ2-7 TRBV6-6 - - CASTLKRGVGEQYF TGTGCCAGCACCCTAAAAAGAGGGGTGGGCGAGCAGTACTTC
TRBJ1-1 TRBV29-1 many - CSVSQAGDTEAFF TGCAGCGTTTCCCAGGCAGGGGACACTGAAGCTTTCTTT
TRBJ2-1 TRBV6-1 - - CASSPFRGDTSNEQFF TGTGCCAGCAGTCCTTTCAGGGGGGATACCTCCAATGAGCAGTTCTTC
TRBJ1-1 TRBV7-6 many - CASSHPGVTRDLNTEAFF TGTGCCAGCAGCCACCCCGGGGTCACTCGTGACCTGAACACTGAAGCTTTCTTT